These T cell receptor beta chains were read from a single sample in a study of blood T cell repertoires in COVID-19. Sequencing used immunoSEQ multiplex PCR; TCRdb keeps in-frame clones, though not all of them. Of 70,000 to 85,000 clones listed, approximately 90% were seen once; the top ten hold less than 3.5%. Sequences were obtained from peripheral blood. The source of these receptors is a woman in her 50s with active or convalescent COVID-19. CDR3s include the opening cysteine and the closing phenylalanine or tryptophan. D genes are given only for firm matches.

TRBJ2-7 TRBD2 TRBV2 CASSWTSGGVWEQYF TGTGCCAGCAGTTGGACTAGCGGGGGGGTCTGGGAGCAGTACTTC
TRBJ1-2 NA TRBV5-1 CASSLGGQHYGYTF TGCGCCAGCAGCTTGGGTGGACAGCACTATGGCTACACCTTC
TRBJ1-1 TRBD1 TRBV14 CASSQPGTGNTEAFF TGTGCCAGCAGCCAACCTGGGACAGGGAACACTGAAGCTTTCTTT
TRBJ2-2 NA TRBV5-1 CASRWTGSDTGELFF TGCGCCAGCAGGTGGACGGGGTCGGACACCGGGGAGCTGTTTTTT
TRBJ1-1 TRBD1 TRBV19 CASSIRTGLPEAFF TGTGCCAGTAGTATTAGGACAGGTCTTCCTGAAGCTTTCTTT
TRBJ2-2 NA TRBV27 CASTLRGQNTGELFF TGTGCCAGCACTTTGCGAGGACAGAACACCGGGGAGCTGTTTTTT
TRBJ1-1 NA TRBV4-3 CASSQDGQAPMAAFF TGCGCCAGCAGCCAAGATGGGCAGGCCCCCATGGCTGCTTTCTTT
TRBJ2-2 NA TRBV9 CASSVGTATGELFF TGTGCCAGCAGCGTAGGGACAGCCACCGGGGAGCTGTTTTTT
TRBJ2-7 TRBD1 TRBV19 CASSSNQGAYEQYF TGTGCCAGTAGTTCCAATCAGGGGGCCTACGAGCAGTACTTC
TRBJ2-3 NA TRBV7-3 CASSFGGPNTDTQYF TGTGCCAGCAGCTTCGGGGGGCCGAACACAGATACGCAGTATTTT